What follows are 13 T cell receptor beta chains derived from one specimen sequenced in a study of blood T cell repertoires in COVID-19. TCRdb's table, derived via immunoSEQ multiplex PCR, lists solely in-frame clones and lacks some. The data show about 220,000 clones, with 86% seen just once and about 2.2% held by the top ten. Input material: peripheral blood. These receptor sequences come from a man aged 30 to 39 who had recovered from COVID-19.

The chain recombines TRBV2 with TRBJ2-5; 15 nucleotides match TRBD2. Germline V CDR1 and CDR2: SNHLY, FYNNEI. J gave up 1 base and V 6 bases, and 6 bases lay outside the gene matches. This CDR3 is built from 17 residues. The CDR3 coding sequence is TGTGCCAGCAGGAAGGGACTAGCGGGGGGTTCCCAAGAGACCCAGTACTTC. Its protein is CASRKGLAGGSQETQYF.

The gene calls are TRBV24-1 and TRBJ1-2; TRBD1 might be the D (5 bases). Germline V gene data show CDR1 as KGHDR and CDR2 as SFDVKD. The V gene lost 7 bases and the J gene lost 8 bases, with 10 bases spanning the gap. This CDR3 has 11 amino acids. CDR3 in DNA: TGTGCCACCAGCGGGAGGGGAGGCTACACCTTC. It is translated as CATSGRGGYTF.

The chain carries TRBV3-1 (or the pseudogene TRBV3-2) and TRBJ2-7, with a tentative D call TRBD2 (6 bases). The length of the CDR3 is 13 residues. CDR1 is LGHDT, CDR2 YNNKEL, per germline (reference sequence). Between the trimmed V and J ends, which lost 1 base and 6 bases, there was a span of 10 bases. In DNA, the CDR3 is TGTGCCAGCAGCCAAGGGGACTGGGGCGAGCAGTACTTC. It is translated as CASSQGDWGEQYF.

The V and J genes are TRBV5-6 and TRBJ2-6; D gene uncertain. The CDR3 length is 16 residues. From germline, CDR1 is SGHDT and CDR2 YYEEEE. Trimming took 0 bases from V and 1 from J, leaving 8 bases between them. Here the CDR3 reads CASSLVPRSGANVLTF. Written as DNA, the CDR3 is TGTGCCAGCAGCTTGGTTCCCAGGTCTGGGGCCAACGTCCTGACTTTC.

CDR3 region: CSVGSGGYTEAFF. DNA of the CDR3: TGCAGCGTTGGATCTGGGGGCTACACTGAAGCTTTCTTT. This chain connects TRBV29-1 to TRBJ1-1; a possible D gene is TRBD1 (6 bases). Looked up from germline, CDR1 is SQVTM and CDR2 is ANQGSEA. The CDR3 runs to 13 residues. Trimming shortened V by 4 bases and J by 3 bases, and 12 bases separated the two germline ends.

The genes are TRBV12-3 or TRBV12-4 and TRBJ1-3, with D possibly being TRBD1 (5 bases). The CDR3 runs 13 residues. V was cut by 8 bases and J by 8 bases, with 16 bases left in between. CDR3 bases: TGTGCCAGCCGCACGGCAGGGTTGTACACCATATATTTT. Translation gives CASRTAGLYTIYF.

In its sample, this clone was seen a few times. This chain links TRBV6-5 with TRBJ2-1; a weak D match, TRBD2 (5 bases). This CDR3 contains 15 residues. V lost 6 bases to trimming and J lost 8 bases, with 20 bases between them. Germline-derived CDR1 and CDR2 are MNHEY and SVGAGI. The CDR3: CASRTTAQPRDEQFF. The CDR3 DNA reads TGTGCCAGCAGGACTACAGCGCAACCCCGCGATGAGCAGTTCTTC.

The chain is built from TRBV6-6 and TRBJ2-2, with 12 bases aligning to TRBD2. V trimming: 5 bases; J trimming: 4 bases; junction bases outside the gene matches: 8. Germline CDR1 reads MNHNY; CDR2 reads SVGAGI (reference sequence). This CDR3 spans 17 amino acids. CDR3 coding DNA: TGTGCCAGCAGTCGCCAACTAGCGGGGGGCGGCACCGGGGAGCTGTTTTTT. Encoded protein: CASSRQLAGGGTGELFF.

The rearrangement links TRBV5-1 to TRBJ1-3, with no clear D. Germline V CDR1 and CDR2: SGHRS, YFSETQ. CDR3 size: 15 residues. V was trimmed by 0 bases and J by 0 bases, leaving 7 bases between them. The CDR3 region has the DNA TGCGCCAGCAGCTTGGCGGGGAACTCTGGAAACACCATATATTTT. Translated: CASSLAGNSGNTIYF. Drawing the rest from reference TRBV5-1 and TRBJ1-3, the complete variable domain is KAGVTQTPRYLIKTRGQQVTLSCSPISGHRSVSWYQQTPGQGLQFLFEYFSETQRNKGNFPGRFSGRQFSNSRSEMNVSTLELGDSALYLCASSLAGNSGNTIYFGEGSWLTVV.

The chain combines TRBV2 with TRBJ1-1; D is possibly TRBD1 (6 bases). Trimming took 4 bases from V and 4 from J, leaving 13 bases between them. Germline CDR1 and CDR2: SNHLY and FYNNEI. This CDR3 has 14 amino acids. CDR3 loop: CASSVTGSSTEAFF. CDR3 nucleotides: TGTGCCAGCAGTGTAACAGGGTCTAGCACTGAAGCTTTCTTT.

The chain links TRBV5-4 to TRBJ2-3, with TRBD2 matching over 8 bases. The V gene end was trimmed by 0 bases and the J gene end by 5 bases; junction bases not matched to a gene: 5. The CDR3 is 15 amino acids. Germline lookup yields CDR1 SGHNT and CDR2 YYREEE (reference sequence). The CDR3 DNA reads TGTGCCAGCAGCTTGGAGGGACTAGTGGGAGATACGCAGTATTTT. This encodes CASSLEGLVGDTQYF. The complete variable domain, with remaining parts taken from reference TRBV5-4 and TRBJ2-3, reads ETGVTQSPTHLIKTRGQQVTLRCSSQSGHNTVSWYQQALGQGPQFIFQYYREEENGRGNFPPRFSGLQFPNYSSELNVNALELDDSALYLCASSLEGLVGDTQYFGPGTRLTVL.

The chain employs TRBV6-2 or TRBV6-3 and TRBJ1-1; 7 nucleotides line up with TRBD1. The CDR3 has 17 residues. CDR1 and CDR2 from the germline V gene are MNHEY and SVGEGT. Trimming took 6 bases from V and 5 from J; bases not matched to a gene: 18. CDR3 region: CASSSHGQAGRRTEAFF. DNA of the CDR3: TGTGCCAGCAGCTCTCACGGACAGGCGGGGAGGCGGACTGAAGCTTTCTTT.

This clone came up a few times. This sequence joins TRBV6-6 and TRBJ2-5, with a possible D match to TRBD1 (5 bases). Germline V gene data show CDR1 as MNHNY and CDR2 as SVGAGI (reference sequence). The V gene lost 2 bases and the J gene lost 7 bases, with 11 bases spanning the gap. The CDR3 consists of 13 residues. In nucleotides, the CDR3 is TGTGCCAGCAGTTACGGGGCCCCGCGGACCCAGTACTTC. This translates into CASSYGAPRTQYF.